One sample yielded the 18 T cell receptor beta chains listed below, sequenced in a study of molecular identifiers for immune sequencing clone quantification. TCRdb processed the PCR reads anew with MiXCR; each CDR3 protein has one entry. Of roughly 320,000 distinct CDR3 sequences detected, 24% appear once; the ten largest clones hold 0.65% to 0.95%. Sequencing was done on a sample of naive CD8+ T cells from blood, with Jurkat cell RNA spiked in. The subset: FACS-sorted CD8+CD4-CCR7+CD45RA+ naive T cells. The receptors derive from a human donor in good health. Some libraries in this study had Jurkat cell RNA spiked in.

V usage is TRBV19 and J usage is TRBJ1-5; D unresolved. The CDR3 has 13 amino acids. Germline values: CDR1 LNHDA, CDR2 SQIVND (reference sequence). The V end lost 3 bases, the J end lost 4 bases, and 7 bases lay between the germline ends. The CDR3 is CASSMSGNQPQHF. For the CDR3, the DNA is TGTGCCAGTAGTATGTCTGGGAATCAGCCCCAGCATTTT.

This clonotype was seen ten or more times. The chain uses TRBV4-1 and TRBJ1-1, with D hard to call. In germline, CDR1 is MGHRA, CDR2 YSYEKL. V was pared by 4 bases and J by 2 bases, with 11 bases between. The CDR3 covers 14 residues. CDR3 sequence (DNA): TGCGCCAGCAGCCCCGGACCGGATAACACTGAAGCTTTCTTT. Translation gives CASSPGPDNTEAFF.

In regard to this clonotype: A much larger clone is a single base away; this may be a read error. This sequence joins TRBV5-4 and TRBJ2-5, with D perhaps matching TRBD1 or TRBD2 (6 bases each). Germline assignment: CDR1 SGHNT and CDR2 YYREEE (reference sequence). The V end was cut by 5 bases, the J end by 12 bases, with 26 bases between. The CDR3 sequence is 15 residues long. The CDR3 here is CASSSSDGPPGAKYF. As DNA, the CDR3 is TGTGCCAGCAGTAGCTCAGACGGACCGCCGGGGGCCAAGTACTTC. Looking up the rest from reference TRBV5-4 and TRBJ2-5 gives the full variable domain: ETGVTQSPTHLIKTRGQQVTLRCSSQSGHNTVSWYQQALGQGPQFIFQYYREEENGRGNFPPRFSGLQFPNYSSELNVNALELDDSALYLCASSSSDGPPGAKYFGPGTRLLVL.

To note about this clonotype: A much larger clone lies one base from this, so it may be a read error. The CDR3 end shows no conserved phenylalanine or tryptophan, and so a read error is likely. The genes are TRBV7-8 and TRBJ1-1, with D hard to call. Between the trimmed V and J ends, which lost 5 bases and 0 bases, there was a span of 7 bases. CDR3 length: 13 amino acids. The germline gives CDR1 SGHVS, CDR2 FQNEAQ. The CDR3 spells CASSQVMNTEAFL. CDR3 sequence (DNA): TGTGCCAGCAGCCAGGTCATGAACACTGAAGCTTTCTTA.

This clonotype appeared a few times. J is TRBJ1-2 and V is TRBV7-2; 10 positions match TRBD1. Germline trimming cut 3 bases from V and 8 bases from J; bases unmatched to any gene: 9. The CDR3 loop spans 15 amino acids. CDR1 is SGHTA, CDR2 FQGNSA, per germline. DNA for the CDR3: TGTGCCAGCAGCTTCCCCCGGGACAGGGGCAGGGGCTACACCTTC. It codes for CASSFPRDRGRGYTF.

This clonotype showed up just a few times. This rearrangement joins TRBV10-3 to TRBJ2-1, with 8 bases that match TRBD2. This CDR3 has 15 amino acids. Germline-derived CDR1 and CDR2 are ENHRY and SYGVKD. Unmatched junction bases numbered 9, after V lost 3 bases and J lost 8 bases. Here the CDR3 reads CAISDAGTSLYEQFF. In DNA, the CDR3 is TGTGCCATCAGTGACGCCGGGACTAGTCTGTATGAGCAGTTCTTC.

Details on this clonotype: One junction end disagrees with the germline gene, perhaps due to a read error. J is TRBJ2-7 and V is TRBV3-1, with D tentatively TRBD1 (5 bases). Germline CDR1 is LGHDT and CDR2 is YNNKEL (reference sequence). There are 12 residues in the CDR3. For the CDR3, the DNA is TGTGCCAGCAGCCCAACAGGCTACGAGCAGCACTTC. Its translation is CASSPTGYEQHF.

Comments on this clonotype: A clone one base away is much larger, so this may be a read error. It is likely a read error, because the conserved phenylalanine at the end of the CDR3 is missing. The gene calls are TRBV5-5 and TRBJ2-3; D might be TRBD1 (5 bases). Germline assignment: CDR1 SGHKS and CDR2 YYEKEE (reference sequence). V was clipped by 0 bases and J by 6 bases, with 8 bases between them. The CDR3 extends over 13 amino acids. The CDR3 is CASSLVRADTQYL. The CDR3 coding sequence is TGTGCCAGCAGCTTGGTCAGGGCGGATACGCAGTATCTT.

This clonotype was counted a few times. V and J are TRBV18 and TRBJ2-3; D remains ambiguous. CDR1 and CDR2 (germline): KGHSH, LQKENI. The V gene lost 2 bases and the J gene lost 2 bases, with 5 bases spanning the gap. The CDR3 consists of 13 residues. The CDR3: CASSPVDTDTQYF. The CDR3 coding sequence is TGTGCCAGCTCACCAGTCGACACAGATACGCAGTATTTT.

This clonotype was detected a few times. This chain uses TRBV28 with TRBJ2-1; D is perhaps TRBD2 (6 bases). Trimming took 2 bases from V and 4 from J, leaving 18 bases between them. The V gene's germline CDR1 is MDHEN and CDR2 SYDVKM. The CDR3 is made up of 17 amino acids. CDR3 region: CASSLNGRRVAYNEQFF. The CDR3 coding sequence is TGTGCCAGCAGTTTAAATGGTCGGAGGGTAGCTTACAATGAGCAGTTCTTC.

This clonotype was detected a few times. The chain joins TRBV2 to TRBJ2-1; D remains ambiguous. Trimming stripped 2 bases from V and 9 bases from J, with 11 bases between. This CDR3 is 13 amino acids long. Germline CDR1 is SNHLY and CDR2 is FYNNEI. In nucleotides, the CDR3 is TGTGCCAGCAGTGAATACTTTGGAAGTGAGCAGTTCTTC. It specifies CASSEYFGSEQFF.

The chain has TRBV7-9 and TRBJ2-2; D is possibly TRBD2 (6 bases). The CDR3 totals 14 residues. V lost 10 bases and J 0 bases, leaving 12 bases between the germline ends. In germline, CDR1 is SEHNR, CDR2 FQNEAQ (reference sequence). The CDR3 reads CATPGTSNTGELFF. The DNA for the CDR3 is TGTGCCACTCCCGGGACTTCGAACACCGGGGAGCTGTTTTTT. The variable domain in full, with the rest retrieved from reference TRBV7-9 and TRBJ2-2, is DTGVSQNPRHKITKRGQNVTFRCDPISEHNRLYWYRQTLGQGPEFLTYFQNEAQLEKSRLLSDRFSAERPKGSFSTLEIQRTEQGDSAMYLCATPGTSNTGELFFGEGSRLTVL.

The chain uses TRBV20-1 and TRBJ1-5, with 10 bases matching TRBD1. CDR3 length: 16 amino acids. V lost 5 bases, J lost 5 bases, and 12 bases stayed unmatched. In germline, CDR1 is DFQATT, CDR2 SNEGSKA (reference sequence). The CDR3 is CSAHLPGTGVDQPQHF. The CDR3 DNA follows: TGCAGTGCTCACCTCCCAGGGACAGGGGTTGATCAGCCCCAGCATTTT.

The chain couples TRBV5-3 to TRBJ2-5; no clear D. TRBV5-3 is given ORF status, its function remaining uncertain. V lost 8 bases, J lost 1 base, and 24 bases lay in between. The length of the CDR3 is 17 residues. The CDR3, as DNA: TGTGCCAGCCTTCAGGTCCTCATTGGCACCAGCCAAGAGACCCAGTACTTC. Amino acid sequence: CASLQVLIGTSQETQYF.

In the case of this clonotype: It may be a read error: a sequence one base away is much more abundant. The chain links TRBV7-9 to TRBJ1-2; D is unclear. CDR1 SEHNR and CDR2 FQNEAQ come from the germline V gene (reference sequence). This CDR3 is 15 amino acids long. The ends were cut back, 2 bases at V and 5 bases at J, with 15 bases in the middle. DNA of the CDR3: TGTGCCAGCAGCTTATTGGACGGCGAGGTTTATGGCTACACCTTC. As protein: CASSLLDGEVYGYTF.

A remark on this clonotype: One base away lies a much larger clone, so this may be a sequencing read error. This chain uses TRBV19 with TRBJ2-7; D might be TRBD2 (5 bases). V shed 5 bases and J shed 6 bases, with 8 bases lying between them. Germline lookup yields CDR1 LNHDA and CDR2 SQIVND (reference sequence). The CDR3 length is 11 residues. The CDR3 sequence: CASSAAGEQYF. In DNA, the CDR3 is TGTGCCAGTAGTGCCGCGGGCGAGCAGTACTTC.

The genes are TRBV27 and TRBJ2-7; 7 bases align to TRBD2. Germline lookup yields CDR1 MNHEY and CDR2 SMNVEV (reference sequence). Trimming at V came to 4 bases and at J to 3 bases, leaving 6 bases not matched to a gene. The CDR3 contains 14 residues. The CDR3 DNA sequence: TGTGCCAGCAGTTCCCTAGCGGATTACTACGAGCAGTACTTC. Residues: CASSSLADYYEQYF.

Many counts were recorded for this clonotype. The rearrangement uses TRBV5-1 and TRBJ2-2; 7 bases fit TRBD1. Germline V gene lookup returns CDR1 SGHRS and CDR2 YFSETQ. The ends lost 10 bases at V and 7 bases at J; junction bases unmatched: 7. This CDR3 is built from 12 residues. The CDR3 DNA is TGCGCCTCGACAGGGAGCAGCGGGGAGCTGTTTTTT. Its protein product is CASTGSSGELFF.